What follows describes a single TCR beta chain. Its cognate antigen is unknown. This sample stems from a study of cytomegalovirus exposure and HLA in healthy donors. Study as a whole: Earlier results showed roughly 120 million unique TCR beta sequences derived from roughly 200 million T cells.

Donors had nominal health at sampling but likely had unrecorded immune exposures. Study results and caveats: A few CMV-associated chains proved CMV antigen-specific in vitro. Cytomegalovirus-associated status was assigned to roughly 160 TCR beta chains.

Germline CDR1 is LNHDA and CDR2 is SQIVND (reference sequence). The CDR3 totals 14 residues. V dropped 8 bases and J dropped 0; count of bases not matched to a gene: 4. PCR used 60 Vbeta primers and 13 Jbeta primers. Some clones are missing from TCRdb's copy, which holds only in-frame ones; the method was immunoSEQ multiplex PCR. Among 140,000 to 150,000 clones, more than 70% were seen once, and the ten largest hold around 1.7%. V is TRBV19 and J is TRBJ2-1; 7 bases fit TRBD2. The source material was PBMCs. The sequence came from a middle-aged woman in good health and CMV-seronegative. Here the CDR3 reads CASGRESSYNEQFF. The DNA of the CDR3 is TGTGCCAGTGGGAGGGAAAGCTCCTACAATGAGCAGTTCTTC.